Included here is one T cell receptor beta chain sequence, with context. What it binds is unknown. This record comes from a study of vaccination and CD4 T cells after COVID-19. The wider study: Stimulation used overlapping spike peptides from SARS-CoV-2, HCoV-NL63, HCoV-OC43 and HCoV-229E.

Oncomine TCR Beta short-read sequencing was applied to DNA from cultured CD4+ T cells. Genomic DNA was drawn out of CD4+ T cells grown in culture. TCRdb passed the PCR reads through MiXCR, listing each CDR3 protein once. This sample has several thousand distinct CDR3 sequences, with about 71% found just once. Treatment given: roughly 10-day PBMC culture with coronavirus spike peptide pools or control peptides (ViraFEST assay). Collection of the unexposed donor's CD4+ T cells took place before the COVID-19 pandemic (2011-2018). Germline CDR1 is DFQATT and CDR2 is SNEGSKA (reference sequence). Between the trimmed V and J ends, which lost 3 bases and 0 bases, there was a span of 8 bases. This CDR3 spans 13 amino acids.

Sequencing input: CD4+ T cells from blood, cultured in vitro. The J gene is TRBJ1-1, the V gene TRBV20-1; D unresolved. This sequence was found in a human donor in good health. The CDR3 region is CSASDGVNTEAFF. As DNA, the CDR3 is TGCAGTGCTAGTGACGGGGTGAACACTGAAGCTTTCTTT.